The subject of this entry is one T cell receptor beta chain. This sample is drawn from a study of blood T cell repertoires in COVID-19. Libraries were prepared by immunoSEQ multiplex PCR; TCRdb keeps only in-frame clonotypes and omits some of them. The data hold under 300,000 clones, with around 86% observed a single time. V lost 0 bases, J lost 1 base, and 13 bases lay in between. From germline, CDR1 is SGDLS and CDR2 YYNGEE. CDR3 length: 17 residues. The chain links TRBV9 to TRBJ2-2, with D perhaps matching TRBD2 (5 bases). This TCR derives from an elderly man with acute or convalescent COVID-19. The sample taken for sequencing was peripheral blood. CDR3 sequence reads: CASSVAPGSRNTGELFF. The CDR3 DNA is TGTGCCAGCAGCGTAGCCCCGGGGAGCAGGAACACCGGGGAGCTGTTTTTT.